The 9 T cell receptor beta chains in this list originate from one sample, sequenced in a study of cytomegalovirus exposure and HLA in healthy donors. 13 Jbeta primers and 60 Vbeta primers were used for the PCR. Method: immunoSEQ multiplex PCR; TCRdb's copy keeps in-frame clones and lacks some. This sample's table reports fewer than 95,000 clones. Sequencing was done on a sample of PBMCs. The receptor source for this set is a middle-aged woman in good health and CMV-seropositive.

The J gene is TRBJ1-6, the V gene TRBV5-4; maybe TRBD1 (5 bases). The CDR3 length is 13 residues. V was pared by 3 bases and J by 8 bases, with 9 bases between. Germline CDR1 and CDR2: SGHNT and YYREEE (reference sequence). The CDR3 region is CASSSTGDSPLHF. The CDR3, as DNA: TGTGCCAGCAGCTCGACGGGGGATTCACCCCTCCACTTT.

This rearrangement joins TRBV28 to TRBJ2-1, with 9 nucleotides matching TRBD2. The CDR3 is made up of 17 amino acids. In germline, CDR1 is MDHEN, CDR2 SYDVKM. V trimming: 2 bases; J trimming: 5 bases; junction bases outside the gene matches: 10. CDR3 sequence: CASSLVRTSAIDNEQFF. The CDR3 bases are TGTGCCAGCAGTTTAGTTCGGACTAGCGCGATTGACAATGAGCAGTTCTTC.

This chain connects TRBV13 to TRBJ2-1; TRBD2 matches 8 bases. Per the germline V gene, CDR1 is PRHDT and CDR2 is FYEKMQ (reference sequence). V lost 2 bases and J lost 7; bases outside the gene matches: 10. The length of the CDR3 is 16 residues. The CDR3 DNA follows: TGTGCCAGCAGCTTACTCCGGGGGGCGGGAGGTAATGAGCAGTTCTTC. Protein product: CASSLLRGAGGNEQFF.

The chain links TRBV15 to TRBJ1-5; D not certain. V dropped 5 bases and J dropped 7 bases, with 12 bases sitting between them. Germline V gene sequence: CDR1 LNHNV, CDR2 YYDKDF (reference sequence). The CDR3 extends over 13 amino acids. For the CDR3, the DNA is TGTGCCACCAGCGGAAGGGAGAGGCAGCCCCAGCATTTT. Encoded protein: CATSGRERQPQHF.

The rearrangement joins TRBV14 to TRBJ2-1; 15 bases match TRBD2. This CDR3 is built from 16 residues. The germline V gene encodes CDR1 SGHDN and CDR2 FVKESK. The V and J ends lost 4 bases and 7 bases, in that order; junction bases with no gene match: 5. Here the CDR3 reads CASSPPGTSGGNEQFF. In DNA, the CDR3 is TGTGCCAGCAGCCCCCCCGGGACTAGCGGGGGGAATGAGCAGTTCTTC.

Written as DNA, the CDR3 is TGTGCCAGCAGTTTAGACCAGGACAGCGTTGGGGCTTTCTTT. As protein: CASSLDQDSVGAFF. The V gene is TRBV28, the J gene TRBJ1-1; a weak D match, TRBD1 (6 bases). This CDR3 contains 14 residues. The germline V gene encodes CDR1 MDHEN and CDR2 SYDVKM. The V end was cut by 2 bases, the J end by 11 bases, with 18 bases between.

V and J are TRBV6-5 and TRBJ2-1, with 9 bases identical to TRBD1. The CDR3 contains 14 residues. Germline lookup yields CDR1 MNHEY and CDR2 SVGAGI. The ends lost 7 bases at V and 9 bases at J; junction bases unmatched: 10. In DNA, the CDR3 is TGTGCCAGCACCGCGGGACAGGGAGTTGGTGAGCAGTTCTTC. This codes for CASTAGQGVGEQFF.

The genes are TRBV4-3 and TRBJ2-1, with 8 positions matching TRBD2. Looked up from germline, CDR1 is LGHNA and CDR2 is YSLEER. This CDR3 contains 16 residues. J gave up 3 bases and V 4 bases, and 8 bases lay outside the gene matches. This CDR3 reads CASSPDGSGGYNEQFF. The CDR3 bases are TGCGCCAGCAGCCCTGACGGGAGCGGGGGCTACAATGAGCAGTTCTTC.

The V gene is TRBV6-6, the J gene TRBJ1-1; 7 bases are shared with TRBD1. The trim removed 2 bases at V and 8 bases at J, leaving 8 bases unmatched. CDR3 length: 14 amino acids. Germline lookup yields CDR1 MNHNY and CDR2 SVGAGI (reference sequence). CDR3 nucleotide sequence: TGTGCCAGCAGTTACGCAGGACAGGCCACAGAAGCTTTCTTT. It codes for CASSYAGQATEAFF.